Included here is one T cell receptor beta chain sequence, with context. Antigen specificity is unknown. Libraries were prepared by immunoSEQ multiplex PCR; TCRdb keeps only in-frame clonotypes and omits some of them. There are some 3,000 clones in the sample; roughly 20% occur only once, and roughly 9.7% lies in the top ten. CDR3 length equals 15 residues. CDR1 and CDR2 from the germline V gene are SGHNT and YENEEA. Trimming removed 5 bases from V and 0 bases from J, with 10 bases in between. This specimen comes from a study of T cells in localized non-small cell lung cancer. General study points: Among blood samples, higher T cell density accompanied longer overall survival. Uninvolved adjacent lung, not tumor, had the highest T cell clonality.

The chain combines TRBV11-3 with TRBJ1-4, with no clear D. This clonotype was sampled from a woman aged 35 to 75 with stage III squamous cell lung carcinoma. This material consisted of lung tumor tissue, taken before any cancer treatment. The CDR3 nucleotides are TGTGCCAGCAGCCCCTGGGCCCCAACTAATGAAAAACTGTTTTTT. It translates to CASSPWAPTNEKLFF.